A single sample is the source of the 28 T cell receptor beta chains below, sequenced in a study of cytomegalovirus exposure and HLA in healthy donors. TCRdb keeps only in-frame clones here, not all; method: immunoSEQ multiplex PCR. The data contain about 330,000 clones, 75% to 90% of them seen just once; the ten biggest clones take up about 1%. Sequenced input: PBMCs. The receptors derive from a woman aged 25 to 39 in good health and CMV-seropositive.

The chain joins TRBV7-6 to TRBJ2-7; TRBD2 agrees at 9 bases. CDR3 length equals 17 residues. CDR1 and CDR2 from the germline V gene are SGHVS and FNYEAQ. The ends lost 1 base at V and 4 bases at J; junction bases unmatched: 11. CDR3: CASSLVAGTSPEYEQYF. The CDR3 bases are TGTGCCAGCAGCTTAGTCGCCGGGACTAGCCCTGAGTACGAGCAGTACTTC.

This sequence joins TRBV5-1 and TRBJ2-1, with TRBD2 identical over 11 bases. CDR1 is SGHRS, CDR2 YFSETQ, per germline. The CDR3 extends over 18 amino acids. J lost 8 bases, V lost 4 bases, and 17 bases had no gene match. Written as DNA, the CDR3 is TGCGCCAGCAGCCCGGGGCTAGCGGGAGGCAGGGGGTCCGATGAGCAGTTCTTC. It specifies CASSPGLAGGRGSDEQFF.

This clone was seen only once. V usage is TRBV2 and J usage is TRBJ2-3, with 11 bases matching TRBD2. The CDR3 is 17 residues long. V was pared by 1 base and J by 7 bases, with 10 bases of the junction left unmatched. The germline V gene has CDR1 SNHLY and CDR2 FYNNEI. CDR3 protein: CASSEEVSTSGIHTQYF. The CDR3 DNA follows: TGTGCCAGCAGTGAAGAGGTTTCGACTAGCGGGATCCATACGCAGTATTTT. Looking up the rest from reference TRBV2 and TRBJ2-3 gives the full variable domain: EPEVTQTPSHQVTQMGQEVILRCVPISNHLYFYWYRQILGQKVEFLVSFYNNEISEKSEIFDDQFSVERPDGSNFTLKIRSTKLEDSAMYFCASSEEVSTSGIHTQYFGPGTRLTVL.

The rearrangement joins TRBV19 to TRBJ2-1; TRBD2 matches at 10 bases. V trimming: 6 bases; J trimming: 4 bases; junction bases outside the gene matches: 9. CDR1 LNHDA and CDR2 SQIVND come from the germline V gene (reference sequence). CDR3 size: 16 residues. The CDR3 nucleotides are TGTGCCAGTAGATGGTCTAGCGGGGGCCAGTACAATGAGCAGTTCTTC. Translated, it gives CASRWSSGGQYNEQFF. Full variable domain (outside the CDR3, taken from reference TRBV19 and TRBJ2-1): DGGITQSPKYLFRKEGQNVTLSCEQNLNHDAMYWYRQDPGQGLRLIYYSQIVNDFQKGDIAEGYSVSREKKESFPLTVTSAQKNPTAFYLCASRWSSGGQYNEQFFGPGTRLTVL.

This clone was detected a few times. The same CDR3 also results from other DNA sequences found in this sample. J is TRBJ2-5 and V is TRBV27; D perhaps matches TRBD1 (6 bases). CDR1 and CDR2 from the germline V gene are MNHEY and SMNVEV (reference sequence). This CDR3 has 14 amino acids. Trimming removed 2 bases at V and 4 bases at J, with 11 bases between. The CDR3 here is CASSLQGLGETQYF. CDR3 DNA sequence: TGTGCCAGCAGTTTACAGGGGCTGGGAGAGACCCAGTACTTC.

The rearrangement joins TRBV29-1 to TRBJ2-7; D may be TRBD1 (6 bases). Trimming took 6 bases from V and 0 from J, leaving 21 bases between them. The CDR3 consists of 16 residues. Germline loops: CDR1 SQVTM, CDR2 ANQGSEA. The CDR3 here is CSVRGTLLEGSYEQYF. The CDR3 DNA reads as TGCAGCGTCAGAGGGACACTTCTAGAGGGCTCCTACGAGCAGTACTTC.

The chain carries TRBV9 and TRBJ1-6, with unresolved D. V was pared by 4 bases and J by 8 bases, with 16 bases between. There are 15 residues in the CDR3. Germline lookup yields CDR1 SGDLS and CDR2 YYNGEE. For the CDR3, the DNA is TGTGCCAGCAGCACAACCGGGCAGACTTATTCACCCCTCCACTTT. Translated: CASSTTGQTYSPLHF.

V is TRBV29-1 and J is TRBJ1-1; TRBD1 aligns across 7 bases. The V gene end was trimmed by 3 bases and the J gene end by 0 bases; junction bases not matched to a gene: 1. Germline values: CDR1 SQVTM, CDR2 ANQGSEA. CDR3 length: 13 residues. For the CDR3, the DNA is TGCAGCGTTGAGGGACAGATGAACACTGAAGCTTTCTTT. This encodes CSVEGQMNTEAFF.

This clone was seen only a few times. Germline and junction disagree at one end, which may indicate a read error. In nucleotides, the CDR3 is TGCAGTGCCAGAGAACGTGGCTACACCTTC. Translation gives CSARERGYTF. The chain is built from TRBV20-1 and TRBJ1-2; D gene unclear. Germline values: CDR1 DFQATT, CDR2 SNEGSKA (reference sequence). The CDR3 has 10 amino acids.

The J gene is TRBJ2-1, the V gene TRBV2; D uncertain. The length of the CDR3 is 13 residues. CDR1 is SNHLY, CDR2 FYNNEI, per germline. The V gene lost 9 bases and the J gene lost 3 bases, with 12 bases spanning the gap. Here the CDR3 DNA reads TGTGCCAGGCTACAAGTTGGCTACAATGAGCAGTTCTTC. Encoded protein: CARLQVGYNEQFF.

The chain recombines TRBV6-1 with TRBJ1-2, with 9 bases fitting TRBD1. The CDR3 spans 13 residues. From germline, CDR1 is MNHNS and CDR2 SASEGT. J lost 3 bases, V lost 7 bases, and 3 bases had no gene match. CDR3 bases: TGTGCCAGCAACAGGGGGCGCGACTATGGCTACACCTTC. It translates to CASNRGRDYGYTF.

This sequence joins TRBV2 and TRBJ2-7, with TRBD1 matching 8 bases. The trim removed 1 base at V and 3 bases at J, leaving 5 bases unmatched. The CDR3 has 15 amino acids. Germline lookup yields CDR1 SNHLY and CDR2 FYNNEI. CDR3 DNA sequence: TGTGCCAGCAGTGAAGGGCAGGGGGCCGACTACGAGCAGTACTTC. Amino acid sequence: CASSEGQGADYEQYF.

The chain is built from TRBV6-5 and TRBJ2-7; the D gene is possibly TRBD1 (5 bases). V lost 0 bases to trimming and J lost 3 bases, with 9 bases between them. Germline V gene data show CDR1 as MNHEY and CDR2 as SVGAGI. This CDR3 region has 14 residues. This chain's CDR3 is CASSYSTVDYEQYF. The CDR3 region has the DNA TGTGCCAGCAGTTACTCGACAGTCGACTACGAGCAGTACTTC.

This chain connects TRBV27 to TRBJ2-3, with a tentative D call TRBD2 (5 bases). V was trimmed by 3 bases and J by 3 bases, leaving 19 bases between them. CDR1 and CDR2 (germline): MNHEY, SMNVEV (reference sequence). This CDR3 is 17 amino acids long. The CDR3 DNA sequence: TGTGCCAGCAGTTTTACGGCGGGCCGGAGTCATACAGATACGCAGTATTTT. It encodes CASSFTAGRSHTDTQYF.

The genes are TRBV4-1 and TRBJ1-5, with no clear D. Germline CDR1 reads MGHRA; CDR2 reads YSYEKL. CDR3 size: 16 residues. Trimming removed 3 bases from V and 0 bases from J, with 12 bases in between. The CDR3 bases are TGCGCCAGCAGCCACGAGAGCGGTTATAGCAATCAGCCCCAGCATTTT. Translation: CASSHESGYSNQPQHF.

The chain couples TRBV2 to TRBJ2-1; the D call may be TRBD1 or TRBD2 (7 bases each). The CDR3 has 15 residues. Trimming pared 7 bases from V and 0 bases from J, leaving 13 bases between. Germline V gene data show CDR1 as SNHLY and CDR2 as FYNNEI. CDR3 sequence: CASKSGDSSYNEQFF. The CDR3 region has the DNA TGTGCCAGCAAGAGCGGGGACAGCTCCTACAATGAGCAGTTCTTC.

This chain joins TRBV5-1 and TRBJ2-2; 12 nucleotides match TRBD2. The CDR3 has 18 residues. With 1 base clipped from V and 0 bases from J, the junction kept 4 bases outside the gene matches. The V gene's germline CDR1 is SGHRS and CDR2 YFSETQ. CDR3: CASSLIPSGGANTGELFF. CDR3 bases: TGCGCCAGCAGCTTGATTCCTAGCGGGGGGGCGAACACCGGGGAGCTGTTTTTT. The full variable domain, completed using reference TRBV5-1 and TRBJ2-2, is KAGVTQTPRYLIKTRGQQVTLSCSPISGHRSVSWYQQTPGQGLQFLFEYFSETQRNKGNFPGRFSGRQFSNSRSEMNVSTLELGDSALYLCASSLIPSGGANTGELFFGEGSRLTVL.

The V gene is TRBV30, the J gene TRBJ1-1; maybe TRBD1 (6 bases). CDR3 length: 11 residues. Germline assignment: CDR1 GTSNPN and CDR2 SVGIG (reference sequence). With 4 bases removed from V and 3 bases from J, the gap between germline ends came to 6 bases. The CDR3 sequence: CAWTGDTEAFF. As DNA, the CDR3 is TGTGCCTGGACAGGGGACACTGAAGCTTTCTTT.

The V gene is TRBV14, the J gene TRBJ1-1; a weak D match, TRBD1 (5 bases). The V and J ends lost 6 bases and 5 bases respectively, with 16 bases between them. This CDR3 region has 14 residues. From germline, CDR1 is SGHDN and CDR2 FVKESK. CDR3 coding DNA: TGTGCCAGCAGTGCGGCCCTACGGGGGACTGAAGCTTTCTTT. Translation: CASSAALRGTEAFF.

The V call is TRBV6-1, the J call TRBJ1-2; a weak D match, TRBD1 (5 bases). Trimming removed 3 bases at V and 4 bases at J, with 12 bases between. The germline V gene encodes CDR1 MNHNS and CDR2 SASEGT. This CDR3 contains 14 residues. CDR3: CASSEGPGLYGYTF. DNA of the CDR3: TGTGCCAGCAGTGAGGGACCTGGGCTCTATGGCTACACCTTC.

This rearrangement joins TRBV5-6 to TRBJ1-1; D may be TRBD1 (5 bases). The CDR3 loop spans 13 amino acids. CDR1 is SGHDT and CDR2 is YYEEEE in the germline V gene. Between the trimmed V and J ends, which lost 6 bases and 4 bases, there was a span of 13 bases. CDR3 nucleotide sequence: TGTGCCAGCATGAGGGGAACGGGCACTGAAGCTTTCTTT. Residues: CASMRGTGTEAFF.

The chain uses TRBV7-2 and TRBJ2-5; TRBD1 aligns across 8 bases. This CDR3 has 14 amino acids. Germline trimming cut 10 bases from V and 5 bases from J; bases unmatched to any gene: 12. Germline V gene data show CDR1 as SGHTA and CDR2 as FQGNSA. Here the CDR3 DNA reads TGTGCCACCGGGCTCCAGGGGGCAGGGGAGACCCAGTACTTC. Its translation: CATGLQGAGETQYF.

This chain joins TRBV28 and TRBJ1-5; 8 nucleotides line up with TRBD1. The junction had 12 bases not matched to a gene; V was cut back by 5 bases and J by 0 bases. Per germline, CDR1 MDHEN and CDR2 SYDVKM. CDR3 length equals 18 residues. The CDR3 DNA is TGTGCCAGCAGTCCCAGGGGGCGCACGGGTTTTAGCAATCAGCCCCAGCATTTT. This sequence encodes CASSPRGRTGFSNQPQHF.

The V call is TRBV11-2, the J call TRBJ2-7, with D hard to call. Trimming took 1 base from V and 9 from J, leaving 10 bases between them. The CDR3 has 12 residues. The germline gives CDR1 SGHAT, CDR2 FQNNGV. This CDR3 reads CASSLGPLGQYF. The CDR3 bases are TGTGCCAGCAGCTTAGGGCCTTTGGGGCAGTACTTC.

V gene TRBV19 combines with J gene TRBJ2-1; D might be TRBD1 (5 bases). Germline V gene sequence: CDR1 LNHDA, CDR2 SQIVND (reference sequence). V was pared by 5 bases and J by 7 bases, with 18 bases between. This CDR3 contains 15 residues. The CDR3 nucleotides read TGTGCCAGTAGTGCCTGGGCAGGGATTTTGAATGAGCAGTTCTTC. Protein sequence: CASSAWAGILNEQFF.

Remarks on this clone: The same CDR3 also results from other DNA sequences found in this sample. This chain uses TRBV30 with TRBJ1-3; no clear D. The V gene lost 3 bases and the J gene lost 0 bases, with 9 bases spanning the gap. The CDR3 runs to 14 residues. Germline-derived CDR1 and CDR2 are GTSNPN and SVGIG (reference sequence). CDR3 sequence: CAWSVTSSGNTIYF. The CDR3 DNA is TGTGCCTGGAGCGTGACAAGCTCTGGAAACACCATATATTTT.

CDR3 coding DNA: TGTGCCAGCAGTTCGGGGGGAAAAGACAATGAGCAGTTCTTC. Translated, it gives CASSSGGKDNEQFF. The rearrangement uses TRBV6-1 and TRBJ2-1; the match to TRBD2 covers 7 bases. This CDR3 comprises 14 residues. J gave up 5 bases and V 5 bases, and 6 bases lay outside the gene matches. The germline gives CDR1 MNHNS, CDR2 SASEGT.

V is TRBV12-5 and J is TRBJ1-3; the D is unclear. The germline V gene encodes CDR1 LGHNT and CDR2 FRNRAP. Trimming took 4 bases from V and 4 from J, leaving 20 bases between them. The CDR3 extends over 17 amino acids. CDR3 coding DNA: TGTGCTAGTGGTTCCAAACCCAGGAGTATAGGAGGAAACACCATATATTTT. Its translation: CASGSKPRSIGGNTIYF. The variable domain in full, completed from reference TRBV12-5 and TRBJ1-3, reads DARVTQTPRHKVTEMGQEVTMRCQPILGHNTVFWYRQTMMQGLELLAYFRNRAPLDDSGMPKDRFSAEMPDATLATLKIQPSEPRDSAVYFCASGSKPRSIGGNTIYFGEGSWLTVV.